Presented here are 4 T cell receptor beta chains from one specimen sequenced in a study of cytomegalovirus exposure and HLA in healthy donors. The primer mix had 60 Vbeta and 13 Jbeta primers. TCRdb keeps only in-frame clones here, not all; method: immunoSEQ multiplex PCR. The sample holds under 200,000 clones; 85% are singletons and the top ten take roughly 2.5%. The sequencing input was PBMCs. The receptor set was obtained from a man aged 25-40 years in good health and CMV-seropositive.

The sample holds one count of this clone. The J gene is TRBJ2-1, the V gene TRBV7-2; 7 positions match TRBD2. Germline V gives CDR1 SGHTA, CDR2 FQGNSA. This CDR3 region has 15 residues. With 5 bases clipped from V and 9 bases from J, the junction kept 13 bases outside the gene matches. CDR3 sequence reads: CASSPSGIGTGEQFF. Here the CDR3 DNA reads TGTGCCAGCAGCCCGAGCGGGATAGGGACTGGTGAGCAGTTCTTC. Looking up the rest from reference TRBV7-2 and TRBJ2-1 gives the full variable domain: GAGVSQSPSNKVTEKGKDVELRCDPISGHTALYWYRQSLGQGLEFLIYFQGNSAPDKSGLPSDRFSAERTGGSVSTLTIQRTQQEDSAVYLCASSPSGIGTGEQFFGPGTRLTVL.

V gene TRBV19 combines with J gene TRBJ2-1, with TRBD2 matching 13 bases. CDR1 is LNHDA and CDR2 is SQIVND in the germline V gene (reference sequence). The trim removed 4 bases at V and 6 bases at J, leaving 3 bases unmatched. The CDR3 totals 15 residues. The CDR3 region has the DNA TGTGCCAGTAGTACCCGGACTAGCGGGAGCAATGAGCAGTTCTTC. The encoded protein is CASSTRTSGSNEQFF.

The rearrangement uses TRBV10-1 and TRBJ1-1, with TRBD1 as a possible D gene (6 bases). Germline CDR1 WNHNN, CDR2 SYGVQD (reference sequence). Trimming left V 5 bases short and J 1 base short, with 8 bases between. The CDR3 consists of 13 residues. The CDR3 loop is CASSKQGNTEAFF. Here the CDR3 DNA reads TGCGCCAGCAGTAAACAGGGGAACACTGAAGCTTTCTTT.

This rearrangement joins TRBV18 to TRBJ2-3; 7 nucleotides match TRBD2. The germline V gene encodes CDR1 KGHSH and CDR2 LQKENI. V dropped 2 bases and J dropped 4; count of bases not matched to a gene: 6. The CDR3 has 15 amino acids. The CDR3 loop reads CASSPGEGLADTQYF. For the CDR3, the DNA is TGTGCCAGCTCACCAGGGGAGGGGCTGGCAGATACGCAGTATTTT.